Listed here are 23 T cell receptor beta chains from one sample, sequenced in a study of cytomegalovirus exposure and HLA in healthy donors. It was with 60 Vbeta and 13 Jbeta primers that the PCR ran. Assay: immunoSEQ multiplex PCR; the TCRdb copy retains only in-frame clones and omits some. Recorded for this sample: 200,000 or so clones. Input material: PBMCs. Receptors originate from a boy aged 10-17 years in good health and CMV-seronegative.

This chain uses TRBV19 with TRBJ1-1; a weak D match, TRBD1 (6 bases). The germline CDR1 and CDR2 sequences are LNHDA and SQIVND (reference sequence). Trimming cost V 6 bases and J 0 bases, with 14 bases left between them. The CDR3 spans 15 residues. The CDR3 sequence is CASSRSGGLNTEAFF. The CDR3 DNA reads TGTGCCAGTAGCCGATCGGGGGGCTTGAACACTGAAGCTTTCTTT.

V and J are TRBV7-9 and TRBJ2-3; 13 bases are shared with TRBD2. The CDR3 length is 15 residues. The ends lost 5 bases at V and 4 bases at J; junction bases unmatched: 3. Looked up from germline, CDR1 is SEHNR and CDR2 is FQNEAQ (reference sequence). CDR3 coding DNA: TGTGCCAGCAGCCCTACTAGCGGGGGGGCAGATACGCAGTATTTT. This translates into CASSPTSGGADTQYF.

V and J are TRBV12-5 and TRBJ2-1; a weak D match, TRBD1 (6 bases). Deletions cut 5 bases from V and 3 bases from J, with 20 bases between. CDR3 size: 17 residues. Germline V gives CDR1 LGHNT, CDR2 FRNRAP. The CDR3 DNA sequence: TGTGCTAGTGGTCCCACACAGGGAAACACGGTCTACAATGAGCAGTTCTTC. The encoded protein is CASGPTQGNTVYNEQFF. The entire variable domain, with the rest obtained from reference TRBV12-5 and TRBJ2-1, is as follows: DARVTQTPRHKVTEMGQEVTMRCQPILGHNTVFWYRQTMMQGLELLAYFRNRAPLDDSGMPKDRFSAEMPDATLATLKIQPSEPRDSAVYFCASGPTQGNTVYNEQFFGPGTRLTVL.

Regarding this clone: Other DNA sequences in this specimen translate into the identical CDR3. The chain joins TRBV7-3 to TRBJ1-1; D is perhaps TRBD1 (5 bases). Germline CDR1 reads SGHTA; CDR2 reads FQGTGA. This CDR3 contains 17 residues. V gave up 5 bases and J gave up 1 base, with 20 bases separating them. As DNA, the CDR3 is TGTGCCAGCAGCCCGACATTTCAGGGATGGACGAACACTGAAGCTTTCTTT. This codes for CASSPTFQGWTNTEAFF.

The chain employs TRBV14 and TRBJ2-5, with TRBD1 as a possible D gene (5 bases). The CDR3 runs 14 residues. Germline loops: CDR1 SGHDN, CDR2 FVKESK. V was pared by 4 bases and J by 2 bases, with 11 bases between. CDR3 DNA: TGTGCCAGCAGCCTCAGGGTTGGGCAAGAGACCCAGTACTTC. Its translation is CASSLRVGQETQYF.

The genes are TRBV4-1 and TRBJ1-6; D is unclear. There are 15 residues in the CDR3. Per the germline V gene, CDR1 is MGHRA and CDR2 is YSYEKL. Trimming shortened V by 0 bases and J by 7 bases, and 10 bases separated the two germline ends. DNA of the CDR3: TGCGCCAGCAGCCAAGAAGTCGGGAGGAATTCACCCCTCCACTTT. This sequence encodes CASSQEVGRNSPLHF.

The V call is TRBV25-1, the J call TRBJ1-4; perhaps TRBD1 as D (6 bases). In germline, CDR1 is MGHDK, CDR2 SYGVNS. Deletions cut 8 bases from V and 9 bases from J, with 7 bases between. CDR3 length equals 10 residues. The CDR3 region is CASWDKKLFF. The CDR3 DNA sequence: TGTGCCAGCTGGGACAAAAAACTGTTTTTT.

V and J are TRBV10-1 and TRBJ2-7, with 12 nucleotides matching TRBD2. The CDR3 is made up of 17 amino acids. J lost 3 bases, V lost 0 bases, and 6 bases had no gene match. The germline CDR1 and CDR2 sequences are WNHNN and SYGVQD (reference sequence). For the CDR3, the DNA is TGCGCCAGCAGTGAGTCGATGCCTAGCGGGGGGGTCTACGAGCAGTACTTC. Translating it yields CASSESMPSGGVYEQYF.

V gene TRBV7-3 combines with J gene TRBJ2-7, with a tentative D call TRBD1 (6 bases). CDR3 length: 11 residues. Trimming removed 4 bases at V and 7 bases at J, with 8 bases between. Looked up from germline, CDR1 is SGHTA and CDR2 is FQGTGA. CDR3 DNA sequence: TGTGCCAGCAGCTCCGGACAGGAGCAGTACTTC. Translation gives CASSSGQEQYF.

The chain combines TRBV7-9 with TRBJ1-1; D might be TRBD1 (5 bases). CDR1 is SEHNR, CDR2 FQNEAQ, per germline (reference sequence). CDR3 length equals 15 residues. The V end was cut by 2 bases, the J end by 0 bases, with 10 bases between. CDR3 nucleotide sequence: TGTGCCAGCAGCTTAACAGGAGACTTGAACACTGAAGCTTTCTTT. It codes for CASSLTGDLNTEAFF.

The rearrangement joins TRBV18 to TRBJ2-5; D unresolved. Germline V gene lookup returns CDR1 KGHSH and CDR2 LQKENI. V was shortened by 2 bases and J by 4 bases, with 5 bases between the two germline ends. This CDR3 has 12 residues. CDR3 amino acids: CASSPILETQYF. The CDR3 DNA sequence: TGTGCCAGCTCACCAATATTAGAGACCCAGTACTTC.

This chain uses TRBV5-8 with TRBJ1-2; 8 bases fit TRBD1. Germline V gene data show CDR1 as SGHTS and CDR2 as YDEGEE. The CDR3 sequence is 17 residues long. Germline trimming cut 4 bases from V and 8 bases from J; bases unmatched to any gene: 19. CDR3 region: CASSPVGTGTLGRGYTF. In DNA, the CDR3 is TGTGCCAGCAGCCCGGTGGGGACAGGAACTCTAGGCCGCGGCTACACCTTC.

The CDR3 spells CASSQGLAGGRGATQYF. DNA of the CDR3: TGCGCCAGCAGCCAGGGACTAGCGGGGGGGCGGGGTGCGACCCAGTACTTC. The V gene is TRBV4-1, the J gene TRBJ2-5; 16 nucleotides align to TRBD2. The CDR3 loop spans 17 amino acids. Germline V gene sequence: CDR1 MGHRA, CDR2 YSYEKL. The junction had 8 bases not matched to a gene; V was cut back by 3 bases and J by 7 bases.

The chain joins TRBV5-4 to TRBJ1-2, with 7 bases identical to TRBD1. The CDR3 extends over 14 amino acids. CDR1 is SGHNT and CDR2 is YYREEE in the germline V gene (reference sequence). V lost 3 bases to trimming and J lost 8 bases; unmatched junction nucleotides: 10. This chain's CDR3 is CASSSDRVALGYTF. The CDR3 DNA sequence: TGTGCCAGCAGCTCCGACAGGGTAGCGTTGGGCTACACCTTC.

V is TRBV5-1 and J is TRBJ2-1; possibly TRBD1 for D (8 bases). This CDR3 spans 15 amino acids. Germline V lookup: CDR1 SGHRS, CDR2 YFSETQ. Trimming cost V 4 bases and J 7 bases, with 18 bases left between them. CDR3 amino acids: CASSTGGGIWNEQFF. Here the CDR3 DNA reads TGCGCCAGCAGCACAGGGGGGGGGATATGGAATGAGCAGTTCTTC.

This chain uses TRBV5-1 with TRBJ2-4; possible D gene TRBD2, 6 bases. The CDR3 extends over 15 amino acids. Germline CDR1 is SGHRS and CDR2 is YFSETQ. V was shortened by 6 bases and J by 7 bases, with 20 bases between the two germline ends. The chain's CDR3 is CASTQAPGLENIQYF. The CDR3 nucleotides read TGCGCCAGCACCCAAGCACCGGGACTGGAGAACATTCAGTACTTC.

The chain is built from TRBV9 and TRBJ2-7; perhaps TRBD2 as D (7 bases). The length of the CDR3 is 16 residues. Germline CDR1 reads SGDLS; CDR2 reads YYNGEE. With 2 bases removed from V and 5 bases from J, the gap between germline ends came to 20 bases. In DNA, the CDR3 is TGTGCCAGCAGCGTTGGGACTAATAGGGGGGGAGACGAGCAGTACTTC. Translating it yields CASSVGTNRGGDEQYF.

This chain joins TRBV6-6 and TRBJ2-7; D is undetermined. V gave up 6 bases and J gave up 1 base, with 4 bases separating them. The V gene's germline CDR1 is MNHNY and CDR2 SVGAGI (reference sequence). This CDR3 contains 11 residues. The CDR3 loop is CASSTSYEQYF. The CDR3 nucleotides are TGTGCCAGCAGCACATCCTACGAGCAGTACTTC.

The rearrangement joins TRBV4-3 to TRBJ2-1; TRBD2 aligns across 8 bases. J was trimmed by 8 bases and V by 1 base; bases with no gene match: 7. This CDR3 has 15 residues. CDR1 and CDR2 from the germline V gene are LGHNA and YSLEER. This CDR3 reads CASSQATGGVDEQFF. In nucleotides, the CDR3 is TGCGCCAGCAGCCAAGCGACGGGGGGGGTGGATGAGCAGTTCTTC.

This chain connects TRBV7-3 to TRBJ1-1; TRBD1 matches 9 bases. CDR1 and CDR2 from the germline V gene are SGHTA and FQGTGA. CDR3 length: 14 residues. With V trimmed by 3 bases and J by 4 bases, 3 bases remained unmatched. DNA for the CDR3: TGTGCCAGCAGCTTGACAGGGGGTCGCACTGAAGCTTTCTTT. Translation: CASSLTGGRTEAFF.

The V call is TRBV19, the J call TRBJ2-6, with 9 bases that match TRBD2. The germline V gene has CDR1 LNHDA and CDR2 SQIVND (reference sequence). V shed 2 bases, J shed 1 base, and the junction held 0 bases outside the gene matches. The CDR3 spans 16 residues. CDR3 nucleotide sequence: TGTGCCAGTAGTATACTAGCGGGGTCTGGGGCCAACGTCCTGACTTTC. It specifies CASSILAGSGANVLTF.

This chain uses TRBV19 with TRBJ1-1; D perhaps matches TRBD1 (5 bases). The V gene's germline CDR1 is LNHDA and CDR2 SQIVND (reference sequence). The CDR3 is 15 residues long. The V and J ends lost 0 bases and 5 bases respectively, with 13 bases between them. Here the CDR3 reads CASSIDRWGGTEAFF. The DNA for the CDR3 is TGTGCCAGTAGTATAGATCGGTGGGGGGGTACTGAAGCTTTCTTT.

CDR3 DNA sequence: TGTGCCAGCAGCTTGGGGTTACAGGGGTTCTACGAGCAGTACTTC. Translating gives CASSLGLQGFYEQYF. The chain couples TRBV5-6 to TRBJ2-7; 7 bases align to TRBD1. After removal of 0 bases from V and 3 bases from J, the junction contained 6 bases not matched to a gene. This CDR3 has 15 residues. The germline CDR1 and CDR2 sequences are SGHDT and YYEEEE.